These 14 T cell receptor beta chains were sequenced from one sample in a study of cytomegalovirus exposure and HLA in healthy donors. PCR employed 60 Vbeta and 13 Jbeta primers. Only in-frame clones appear in the TCRdb table, and some are missing; sequencing was by immunoSEQ multiplex PCR. There are under 200,000 clones in the sample; around 78% occur only once, and 2% to 2.5% lies in the top ten. Sequencing input: PBMCs. The receptors originated from a woman aged 25 to 39 in good health and CMV-seropositive.

This clone was observed once. This CDR3 is CASSDTGYTEAFF. CDR3 DNA sequence: TGTGCCAGCTCAGATACAGGGTACACTGAAGCTTTCTTT. The V gene is TRBV18, the J gene TRBJ1-1; D possibly corresponds to TRBD1 (6 bases). The CDR3 covers 13 residues. Trimming took off 5 bases at V and 3 bases at J, with 10 bases between the two ends. Germline CDR1 is KGHSH and CDR2 is LQKENI. Looking up the rest from reference TRBV18 and TRBJ1-1 gives the full variable domain: NAGVMQNPRHLVRRRGQEARLRCSPMKGHSHVYWYRQLPEEGLKFMVYLQKENIIDESGMPKERFSAEFPKEGPSILRIQQVVRGDSAAYFCASSDTGYTEAFFGQGTRLTVV.

V and J are TRBV30 and TRBJ2-7; 9 bases are a match to TRBD2. The germline V gene encodes CDR1 GTSNPN and CDR2 SVGIG (reference sequence). This CDR3 is 15 amino acids long. The junction had 7 bases not matched to a gene; V was cut back by 1 base and J by 3 bases. The CDR3 nucleotides read TGTGCCTGGAGTGCCTTAGCGGGAGAGGACTACGAGCAGTACTTC. Translation gives CAWSALAGEDYEQYF.

This clone was counted a single time. The rearrangement joins TRBV14 to TRBJ2-7; 10 bases fit TRBD2. The germline CDR1 and CDR2 sequences are SGHDN and FVKESK. J gave up 4 bases and V 4 bases, and 7 bases lay outside the gene matches. The length of the CDR3 is 15 residues. DNA for the CDR3: TGTGCCAGCAGCCCAAGACTAGCGGGTGTTTACGAGCAGTACTTC. Translating it yields CASSPRLAGVYEQYF.

The chain employs TRBV14 and TRBJ1-1; TRBD1 is a possible D gene (5 bases). The V and J ends lost 2 bases and 3 bases respectively, with 7 bases between them. The CDR3 is 13 residues long. From germline, CDR1 is SGHDN and CDR2 FVKESK. CDR3 protein: CASSQMTDTEAFF. The CDR3 coding sequence is TGTGCCAGCAGCCAAATGACAGACACTGAAGCTTTCTTT.

The chain recombines TRBV18 with TRBJ1-1; D gene ambiguous. Germline V gives CDR1 KGHSH, CDR2 LQKENI. The length of the CDR3 is 13 residues. Trimming pared 3 bases from V and 6 bases from J, leaving 11 bases between. Here the CDR3 DNA reads TGTGCCAGCTCACCTGTTCCGGGGTCTGAAGCTTTCTTT. It translates to CASSPVPGSEAFF.

This chain links TRBV7-2 with TRBJ2-3, with D possibly matching TRBD1 (6 bases). V was clipped by 5 bases and J by 5 bases, with 8 bases between them. Germline V gene sequence: CDR1 SGHTA, CDR2 FQGNSA. The CDR3 is made up of 12 amino acids. CDR3 coding DNA: TGTGCCAGCAGCCCCAGGGGAGATACGCAGTATTTT. It is translated as CASSPRGDTQYF.

V is TRBV10-3 and J is TRBJ1-2; 7 bases align to TRBD1. J was trimmed by 8 bases and V by 0 bases; bases with no gene match: 15. Germline V gene data show CDR1 as ENHRY and CDR2 as SYGVKD. This CDR3 comprises 17 residues. CDR3 bases: TGTGCCATCAGTGAGTCCTATACTCTGGAGGGGGCTAACGGCTACACCTTC. Translating gives CAISESYTLEGANGYTF.

This chain links TRBV6-1 with TRBJ2-1; 12 nucleotides match TRBD2. The CDR3 has 15 amino acids. Germline V CDR1 and CDR2: MNHNS, SASEGT. The junction had 9 bases not matched to a gene; V was cut back by 7 bases and J by 8 bases. CDR3 DNA sequence: TGTGCCAGCACCGGACTAGCGGGAAATCTCGATGAGCAGTTCTTC. It is translated as CASTGLAGNLDEQFF.

The chain has TRBV5-1 and TRBJ2-5, with a weak D call TRBD2 (6 bases). CDR1 is SGHRS, CDR2 YFSETQ, per germline. The length of the CDR3 is 13 residues. V was cut by 0 bases and J by 5 bases, with 8 bases left in between. This chain's CDR3 is CASSLGGDETQYF. The CDR3 DNA sequence: TGCGCCAGCAGCTTGGGCGGGGATGAGACCCAGTACTTC.

This clone has only one observation. The chain uses TRBV2 and TRBJ2-7; 9 bases agree with TRBD1. This CDR3 comprises 16 residues. Germline CDR1 is SNHLY and CDR2 is FYNNEI. V shed 6 bases, J shed 5 bases, and the junction held 14 bases outside the gene matches. Here the CDR3 reads CASSGFFGTGRNEQYF. In DNA, the CDR3 is TGTGCCAGCAGCGGGTTCTTCGGGACAGGGCGGAACGAGCAGTACTTC.

The genes are TRBV18 and TRBJ1-4, with D possibly TRBD1 on 6 matching bases. Looked up from germline, CDR1 is KGHSH and CDR2 is LQKENI. The germline V and J ends were trimmed by 3 bases and 5 bases, with 13 bases remaining between them. The CDR3 is 15 amino acids. CDR3 coding DNA: TGTGCCAGCTCACCTGAGAGGGGGAGAAATGAAAAACTGTTTTTT. This translates into CASSPERGRNEKLFF.

The table lists this clone with a few counts. This chain links TRBV10-3 with TRBJ2-7; 14 nucleotides line up with TRBD2. The CDR3 extends over 17 amino acids. The V gene's germline CDR1 is ENHRY and CDR2 SYGVKD. V lost 6 bases, J lost 1 base, and 8 bases stayed unmatched. The CDR3: CAISPGTSGGKSYEQYF. DNA of the CDR3: TGTGCCATCAGCCCCGGGACTAGCGGGGGCAAATCCTACGAGCAGTACTTC.

DNA of the CDR3: TGTGCCAGCAGCTTGGGACGGGAGAATTCACCCCTCCACTTT. This codes for CASSLGRENSPLHF. V is TRBV5-6 and J is TRBJ1-6; D is uncertain. V was cut by 0 bases and J by 7 bases, with 8 bases left in between. The CDR3 extends over 14 amino acids. Germline CDR1 reads SGHDT; CDR2 reads YYEEEE.

DNA of the CDR3: TGCGCCAGCAGCGGTTTGGGTAGCGGGGGACCTAGCTCCTACAATGAGCAGTTCTTC. Translation gives CASSGLGSGGPSSYNEQFF. The rearrangement uses TRBV4-1 and TRBJ2-1, with 9 positions matching TRBD2. Looked up from germline, CDR1 is MGHRA and CDR2 is YSYEKL. V gave up 5 bases and J gave up 0 bases; unmatched junction bases: 14. The CDR3 length is 19 residues.